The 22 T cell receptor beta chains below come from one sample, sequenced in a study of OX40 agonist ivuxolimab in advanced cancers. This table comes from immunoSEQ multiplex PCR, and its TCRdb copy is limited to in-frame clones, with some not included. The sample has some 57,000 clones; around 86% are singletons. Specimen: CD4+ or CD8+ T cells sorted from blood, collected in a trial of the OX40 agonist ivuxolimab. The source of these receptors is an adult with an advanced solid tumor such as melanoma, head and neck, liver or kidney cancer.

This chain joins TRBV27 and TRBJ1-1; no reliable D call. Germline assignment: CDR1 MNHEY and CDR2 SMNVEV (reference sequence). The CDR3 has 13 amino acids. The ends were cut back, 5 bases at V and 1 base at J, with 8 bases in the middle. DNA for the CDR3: TGTGCCAGCAGTCCCCGACAGAACACTGAAGCTTTCTTT. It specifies CASSPRQNTEAFF.

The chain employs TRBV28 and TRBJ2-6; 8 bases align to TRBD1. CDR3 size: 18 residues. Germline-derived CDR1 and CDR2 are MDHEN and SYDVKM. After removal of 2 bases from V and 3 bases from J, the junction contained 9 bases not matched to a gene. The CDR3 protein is CASSLRGQGARGANVLTF. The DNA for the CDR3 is TGTGCCAGCAGTTTACGGGGCCAGGGGGCGCGTGGGGCCAACGTCCTGACTTTC.

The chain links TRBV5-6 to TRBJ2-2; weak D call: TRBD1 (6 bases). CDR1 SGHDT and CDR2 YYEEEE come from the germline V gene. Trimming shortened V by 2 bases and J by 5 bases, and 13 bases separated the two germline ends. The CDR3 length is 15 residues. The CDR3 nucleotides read TGTGCCAGCAGCTTTGGATCAGGGGCGACCGGGGAGCTGTTTTTT. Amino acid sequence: CASSFGSGATGELFF.

CDR3 sequence reads: CASSSPGGYEQYF. Written as DNA, the CDR3 is TGTGCCAGCAGCTCTCCGGGGGGCTACGAGCAGTACTTC. V and J are TRBV7-2 and TRBJ2-7; 7 positions match TRBD2. This CDR3 region has 13 residues. Germline V gene sequence: CDR1 SGHTA, CDR2 FQGNSA. Losses at the gene ends were 4 bases for V and 3 bases for J; bases not matched to a gene: 3.

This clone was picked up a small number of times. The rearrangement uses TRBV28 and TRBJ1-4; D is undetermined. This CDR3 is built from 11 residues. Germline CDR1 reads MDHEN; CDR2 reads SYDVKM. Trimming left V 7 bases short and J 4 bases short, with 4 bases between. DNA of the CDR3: TGTGCCAGCACTTTTAATGAAAAACTGTTTTTT. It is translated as CASTFNEKLFF.

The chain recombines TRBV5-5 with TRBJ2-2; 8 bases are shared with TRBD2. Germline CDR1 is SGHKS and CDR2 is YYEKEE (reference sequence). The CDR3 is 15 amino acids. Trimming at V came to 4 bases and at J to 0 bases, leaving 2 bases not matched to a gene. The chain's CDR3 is CASSPLAANTGELFF. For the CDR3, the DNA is TGTGCCAGCAGCCCACTAGCGGCGAACACCGGGGAGCTGTTTTTT.

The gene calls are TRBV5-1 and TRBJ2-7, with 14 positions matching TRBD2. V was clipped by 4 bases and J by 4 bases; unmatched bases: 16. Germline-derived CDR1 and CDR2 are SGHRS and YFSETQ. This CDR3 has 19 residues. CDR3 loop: CASSQQPSGTSGSPYEQYF. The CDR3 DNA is TGCGCCAGCAGCCAACAACCCTCCGGGACTAGCGGGAGTCCATACGAGCAGTACTTC.

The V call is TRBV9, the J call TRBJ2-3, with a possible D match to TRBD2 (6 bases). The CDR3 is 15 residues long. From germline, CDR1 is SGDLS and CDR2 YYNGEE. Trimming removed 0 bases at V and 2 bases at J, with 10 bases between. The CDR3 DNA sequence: TGTGCCAGCAGCGTAGGTGGGAGGCCCACAGATACGCAGTATTTT. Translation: CASSVGGRPTDTQYF.

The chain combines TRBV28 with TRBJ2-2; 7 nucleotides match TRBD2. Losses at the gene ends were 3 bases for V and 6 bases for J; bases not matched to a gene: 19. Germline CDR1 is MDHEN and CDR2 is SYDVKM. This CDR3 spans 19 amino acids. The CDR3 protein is CASSFLWNPSREGPGELFF. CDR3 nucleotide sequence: TGTGCCAGCAGTTTTCTGTGGAACCCCTCCAGGGAGGGGCCCGGGGAGCTGTTTTTT.

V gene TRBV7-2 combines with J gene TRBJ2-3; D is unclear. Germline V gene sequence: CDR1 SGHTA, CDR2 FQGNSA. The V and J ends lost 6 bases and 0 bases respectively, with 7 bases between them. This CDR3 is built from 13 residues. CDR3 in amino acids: CASRIPSTDTQYF. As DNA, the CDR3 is TGTGCCAGCAGGATACCCAGCACAGATACGCAGTATTTT.

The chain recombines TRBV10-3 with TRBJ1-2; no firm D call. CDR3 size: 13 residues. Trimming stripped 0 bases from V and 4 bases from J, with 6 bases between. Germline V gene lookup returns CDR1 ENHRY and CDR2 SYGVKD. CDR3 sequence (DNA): TGTGCCATCAGTGAGTCCTTTGCCTATGGCTACACCTTC. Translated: CAISESFAYGYTF.

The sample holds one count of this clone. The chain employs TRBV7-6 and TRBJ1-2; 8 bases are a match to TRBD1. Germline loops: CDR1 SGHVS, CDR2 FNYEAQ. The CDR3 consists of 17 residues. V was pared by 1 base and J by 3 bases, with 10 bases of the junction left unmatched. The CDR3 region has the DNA TGTGCCAGCAGCTTAGAAACCCTTGGACAGGGAGACTATGGCTACACCTTC. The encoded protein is CASSLETLGQGDYGYTF.

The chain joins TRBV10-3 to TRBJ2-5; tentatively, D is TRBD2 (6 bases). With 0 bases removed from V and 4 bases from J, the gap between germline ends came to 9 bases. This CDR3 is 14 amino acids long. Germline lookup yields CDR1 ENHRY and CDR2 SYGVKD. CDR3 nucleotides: TGTGCCATCAGTGAGTCGAAGGAGGGAGAGACCCAGTACTTC. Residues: CAISESKEGETQYF.

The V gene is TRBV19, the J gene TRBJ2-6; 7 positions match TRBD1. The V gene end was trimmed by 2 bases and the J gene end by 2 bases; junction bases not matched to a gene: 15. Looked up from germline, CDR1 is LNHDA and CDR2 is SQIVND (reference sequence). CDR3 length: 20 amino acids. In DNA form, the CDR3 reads TGTGCCAGTAGTATAAGAAAGAAGGGACAGTACCCTACTGGGGCCAACGTCCTGACTTTC. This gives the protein CASSIRKKGQYPTGANVLTF.

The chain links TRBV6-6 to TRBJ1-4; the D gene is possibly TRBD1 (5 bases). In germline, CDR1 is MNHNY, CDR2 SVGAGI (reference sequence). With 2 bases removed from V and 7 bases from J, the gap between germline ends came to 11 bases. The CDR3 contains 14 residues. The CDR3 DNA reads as TGTGCCAGCAGTTACAATGGGGCTAGTGAAAAACTGTTTTTT. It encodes CASSYNGASEKLFF.

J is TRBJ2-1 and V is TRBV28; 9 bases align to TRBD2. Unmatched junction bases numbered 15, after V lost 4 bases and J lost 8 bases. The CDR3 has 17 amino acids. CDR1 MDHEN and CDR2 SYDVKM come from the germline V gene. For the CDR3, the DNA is TGTGCCAGCAGTTCGGGGGTGGCTAGCGGGAATAAGTATGAGCAGTTCTTC. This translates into CASSSGVASGNKYEQFF.

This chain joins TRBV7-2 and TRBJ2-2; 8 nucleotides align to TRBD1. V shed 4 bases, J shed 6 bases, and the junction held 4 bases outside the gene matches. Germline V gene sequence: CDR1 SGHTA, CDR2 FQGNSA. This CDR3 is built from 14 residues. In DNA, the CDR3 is TGTGCCAGCAGCTCGGAGGGACAGGCCGGGGAGCTGTTTTTT. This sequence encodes CASSSEGQAGELFF. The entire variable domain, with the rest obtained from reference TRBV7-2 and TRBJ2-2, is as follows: GAGVSQSPSNKVTEKGKDVELRCDPISGHTALYWYRQSLGQGLEFLIYFQGNSAPDKSGLPSDRFSAERTGGSVSTLTIQRTQQEDSAVYLCASSSEGQAGELFFGEGSRLTVL.

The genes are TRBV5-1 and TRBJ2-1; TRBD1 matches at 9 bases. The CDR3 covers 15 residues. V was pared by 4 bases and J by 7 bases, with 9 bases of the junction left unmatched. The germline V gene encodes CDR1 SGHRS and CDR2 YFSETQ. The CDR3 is CASSLSRDRVNEQFF. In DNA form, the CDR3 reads TGCGCCAGCAGCCTGAGTCGGGACAGGGTGAATGAGCAGTTCTTC.

This chain's CDR3 is CASSSLPGTSGPYGSNEQFF. The DNA of the CDR3 is TGTGCCAGCAGTTCACTTCCCGGGACTAGCGGGCCCTATGGCTCCAATGAGCAGTTCTTC. The chain joins TRBV27 to TRBJ2-1; 12 bases are a match to TRBD2. The CDR3 extends over 20 amino acids. V gave up 4 bases and J gave up 6 bases; unmatched junction bases: 19. Germline lookup yields CDR1 MNHEY and CDR2 SMNVEV (reference sequence).

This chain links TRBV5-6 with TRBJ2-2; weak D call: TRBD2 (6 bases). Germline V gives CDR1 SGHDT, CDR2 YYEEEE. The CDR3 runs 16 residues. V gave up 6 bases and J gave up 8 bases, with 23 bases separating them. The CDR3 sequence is CASTPRPGLTSGELFF. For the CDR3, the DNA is TGTGCCAGCACCCCCAGACCGGGACTGACATCTGGGGAGCTGTTTTTT.

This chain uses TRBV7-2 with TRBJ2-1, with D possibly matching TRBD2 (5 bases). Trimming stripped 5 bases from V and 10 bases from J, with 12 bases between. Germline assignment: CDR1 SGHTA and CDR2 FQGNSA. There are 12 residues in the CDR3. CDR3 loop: CASSPRTDEQFF. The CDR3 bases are TGTGCCAGCAGCCCGCGGACTGACGAGCAGTTCTTC.

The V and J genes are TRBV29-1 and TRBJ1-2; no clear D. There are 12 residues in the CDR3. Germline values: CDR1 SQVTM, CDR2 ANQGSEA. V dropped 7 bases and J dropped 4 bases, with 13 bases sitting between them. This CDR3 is CSAVLAAYGYTF. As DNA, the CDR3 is TGCAGCGCTGTCCTCGCCGCCTATGGCTACACCTTC.